These 22 T cell receptor beta chains were all obtained from the same sample, sequenced in a study of CD8 T cells in ankylosing spondylitis. In TCRdb, the 5' RACE reads were re-called with MiXCR into one record per CDR3 protein. The sample yields about 100,000 distinct CDR3 sequences, 24% seen once. The sample comprised synovial fluid, either unsorted or a sorted T cell fraction (not recorded which). These receptors originate from a male donor with ankylosing spondylitis.

The CDR3 DNA reads TGTGCCAGCAGCCTTAAGACAGGGGTCATTGATGGCTACACCTTC. Protein product: CASSLKTGVIDGYTF. The rearrangement joins TRBV5-4 to TRBJ1-2; 8 nucleotides line up with TRBD1. The CDR3 has 15 residues. With 4 bases clipped from V and 6 bases from J, the junction kept 11 bases outside the gene matches. CDR1 and CDR2 (germline): SGHNT, YYREEE (reference sequence).

V and J are TRBV11-2 and TRBJ1-1, with D perhaps matching TRBD1 (6 bases). The V end was cut by 5 bases, the J end by 10 bases, with 14 bases between. The CDR3 has 12 amino acids. In germline, CDR1 is SGHAT, CDR2 FQNNGV. The CDR3 nucleotides read TGTGCCAGCAGCCTTTGGGGGGCAGGAGCTTTCTTT. Translating gives CASSLWGAGAFF.

The rearrangement joins TRBV7-9 to TRBJ2-2, with 10 bases aligning to TRBD2. From germline, CDR1 is SEHNR and CDR2 FQNEAQ (reference sequence). V shed 5 bases, J shed 3 bases, and the junction held 6 bases outside the gene matches. The CDR3 has 16 amino acids. CDR3 protein: CASSQAGGLDTGELFF. As DNA, the CDR3 is TGTGCCAGCAGCCAAGCGGGAGGGCTGGACACCGGGGAGCTGTTTTTT.

At least ten counts were recorded for this clonotype. V usage is TRBV7-2 and J usage is TRBJ2-7, with D hard to call. The germline V gene has CDR1 SGHTA and CDR2 FQGNSA. With 3 bases removed from V and 0 bases from J, the gap between germline ends came to 6 bases. The CDR3 totals 13 residues. The CDR3, as DNA: TGTGCCAGCAGCTTGCGGAACTCCTACGAGCAGTACTTC. Its translation: CASSLRNSYEQYF. The whole variable domain, filled in from reference TRBV7-2 and TRBJ2-7, reads GAGVSQSPSNKVTEKGKDVELRCDPISGHTALYWYRQSLGQGLEFLIYFQGNSAPDKSGLPSDRFSAERTGGSVSTLTIQRTQQEDSAVYLCASSLRNSYEQYFGPGTRLTVT.

This clonotype showed up many times. This chain connects TRBV11-2 to TRBJ1-2; maybe TRBD1 (5 bases). Per the germline V gene, CDR1 is SGHAT and CDR2 is FQNNGV. Trimming removed 1 base from V and 2 bases from J, with 8 bases in between. This CDR3 spans 14 amino acids. The DNA for the CDR3 is TGTGCCAGCAGCTTAGGGCGGGGGAACTATGGCTACACCTTC. Amino acids: CASSLGRGNYGYTF.

The CDR3 sequence: CSARVLAGVGETQYF. The CDR3, as DNA: TGCAGTGCTAGAGTACTAGCGGGAGTTGGAGAGACCCAGTACTTC. J is TRBJ2-5 and V is TRBV20-1; 11 bases map to TRBD2. The germline V gene has CDR1 DFQATT and CDR2 SNEGSKA (reference sequence). J was trimmed by 4 bases and V by 1 base; bases with no gene match: 5. This CDR3 spans 15 amino acids.

The CDR3 DNA follows: TGTGCCAGCAGCCCCCGTTCTATGTTGGAAAACACTGAAGCTTTCTTT. It encodes CASSPRSMLENTEAFF. The genes are TRBV7-8 and TRBJ1-1; the D is unclear. The ends were cut back, 5 bases at V and 2 bases at J, with 18 bases in the middle. Looked up from germline, CDR1 is SGHVS and CDR2 is FQNEAQ. The CDR3 is 16 amino acids.

This chain joins TRBV28 and TRBJ1-4, with D tentatively TRBD1 (5 bases). This CDR3 is built from 15 residues. The germline V and J ends were trimmed by 5 bases and 4 bases, with 14 bases remaining between them. The germline V gene encodes CDR1 MDHEN and CDR2 SYDVKM. The CDR3 DNA reads TGTGCCAGCAGTCCGGTTGGGGGATTTAATGAAAAACTGTTTTTT. It translates to CASSPVGGFNEKLFF.

The chain joins TRBV5-1 to TRBJ2-7, with D possibly being TRBD1 (6 bases). Trimming left V 4 bases short and J 0 bases short, with 17 bases between. CDR1 is SGHRS and CDR2 is YFSETQ in the germline V gene. CDR3 length: 16 amino acids. CDR3 coding DNA: TGCGCCAGCAGCCTTCAGACAGGTTCAATCTCCTACGAGCAGTACTTC. This sequence encodes CASSLQTGSISYEQYF.

The chain employs TRBV2 and TRBJ1-6; D not resolved. V was shortened by 2 bases and J by 10 bases, with 6 bases between the two germline ends. Germline CDR1 is SNHLY and CDR2 is FYNNEI. This CDR3 has 12 residues. Written as DNA, the CDR3 is TGTGCCAGCAGTGAAACGGGGTCACCCCTCCACTTT. Its translation is CASSETGSPLHF.

There are a few counts of this clonotype. The rearrangement uses TRBV2 and TRBJ2-7, with 8 nucleotides matching TRBD2. V shed 6 bases and J 2 bases; nucleotides not matched to a gene: 6. CDR3 length: 14 amino acids. Germline-derived CDR1 and CDR2 are SNHLY and FYNNEI. The CDR3 DNA follows: TGTGCCAGCAGCTTTAGCGGGACTGCCTACGAGCAGTACTTC. It specifies CASSFSGTAYEQYF.

The rearrangement joins TRBV20-1 to TRBJ1-5, with 10 bases that match TRBD1. Germline lookup yields CDR1 DFQATT and CDR2 SNEGSKA (reference sequence). The CDR3 consists of 17 residues. Trimming took 2 bases from V and 2 from J; bases not matched to a gene: 9. For the CDR3, the DNA is TGCAGTGCTAGAAGGGACAGGGGCTCTTGGGGCAATCAGCCCCAGCATTTT. Residues: CSARRDRGSWGNQPQHF.

This clonotype was counted between two and nine times. The rearrangement uses TRBV7-9 and TRBJ1-2; D is perhaps TRBD1 (6 bases). CDR1 and CDR2 from the germline V gene are SEHNR and FQNEAQ (reference sequence). With 6 bases removed from V and 8 bases from J, the gap between germline ends came to 16 bases. The CDR3 spans 13 residues. The CDR3 is CASSTGRLYGYTF. The CDR3 bases are TGTGCCAGCAGTACAGGGCGATTGTACGGCTACACCTTC.

The V gene is TRBV5-1, the J gene TRBJ1-5; D is unresolved. Between the trimmed V and J ends, which lost 0 bases and 4 bases, there was a span of 8 bases. CDR1 is SGHRS and CDR2 is YFSETQ in the germline V gene. CDR3 length: 14 amino acids. The CDR3 coding sequence is TGCGCCAGCAGCTTGGGTCCCAAAAATCAGCCCCAGCATTTT. Translation gives CASSLGPKNQPQHF.

This clonotype was observed many times. The gene calls are TRBV20-1 and TRBJ2-1, with 7 bases aligning to TRBD1. CDR1 DFQATT and CDR2 SNEGSKA come from the germline V gene (reference sequence). The V gene end was trimmed by 6 bases and the J gene end by 4 bases; junction bases not matched to a gene: 9. The CDR3 has 14 residues. This CDR3 reads CSALPQGKYNEQFF. The CDR3, as DNA: TGCAGTGCCCTCCCACAGGGGAAGTACAATGAGCAGTTCTTC.

This clonotype was seen a handful of times. V is TRBV11-2 and J is TRBJ2-5; the match to TRBD2 covers 14 bases. Germline V lookup: CDR1 SGHAT, CDR2 FQNNGV. The V segment lost 5 bases and the J segment 4 bases; nucleotides outside the gene matches: 12. The CDR3 extends over 18 amino acids. In DNA, the CDR3 is TGTGCCAGCAGCGGGGGGGCCCTGGGACTAGCGGGAGCAGAGACCCAGTACTTC. Its translation: CASSGGALGLAGAETQYF.

The chain combines TRBV29-1 with TRBJ2-3, with D possibly matching TRBD1 (6 bases). V was clipped by 5 bases and J by 3 bases, with 18 bases between them. The germline V gene has CDR1 SQVTM and CDR2 ANQGSEA. The CDR3 has 15 residues. The CDR3 DNA reads as TGCAGCGTTTCAGGGGCTACCTGGGTGACAGATACGCAGTATTTT. It encodes CSVSGATWVTDTQYF.

This clonotype was seen a few times. The V and J genes are TRBV7-2 and TRBJ2-1, with 7 bases identical to TRBD1. Germline V gives CDR1 SGHTA, CDR2 FQGNSA. This CDR3 has 15 amino acids. The trim removed 3 bases at V and 0 bases at J, leaving 2 bases unmatched. CDR3 sequence reads: CASSLTGLSYNEQFF. CDR3 in DNA: TGTGCCAGCAGCTTGACAGGGCTCTCCTACAATGAGCAGTTCTTC.

This clonotype was counted between two and nine times. This sequence joins TRBV30 and TRBJ1-2; 11 bases are shared with TRBD1. The V gene's germline CDR1 is GTSNPN and CDR2 SVGIG (reference sequence). With V trimmed by 1 base and J by 4 bases, 2 bases remained unmatched. This CDR3 region has 14 residues. DNA for the CDR3: TGTGCCTGGAGTGGTGGACAGGGGGCCTATGGCTACACCTTC. Its protein is CAWSGGQGAYGYTF.

This clonotype was detected a few times. The chain links TRBV5-5 to TRBJ1-3; possible D gene TRBD1, 5 bases. Germline V CDR1 and CDR2: SGHKS, YYEKEE (reference sequence). V lost 0 bases and J 0 bases, leaving 7 bases between the germline ends. The CDR3 extends over 15 amino acids. Here the CDR3 reads CASSLEDNSGNTIYF. In DNA form, the CDR3 reads TGTGCCAGCAGCTTGGAGGACAACTCTGGAAACACCATATATTTT. The full variable domain, rest sourced from reference TRBV5-5 and TRBJ1-3, is DAGVTQSPTHLIKTRGQQVTLRCSPISGHKSVSWYQQVLGQGPQFIFQYYEKEERGRGNFPDRFSARQFPNYSSELNVNALLLGDSALYLCASSLEDNSGNTIYFGEGSWLTVV.

J is TRBJ1-5 and V is TRBV6-2 or TRBV6-3; tentative D call: TRBD1 (5 bases). The CDR3 covers 13 residues. Germline loops: CDR1 MNHEY, CDR2 SVGEGT. With 6 bases removed from V and 11 bases from J, the gap between germline ends came to 17 bases. DNA for the CDR3: TGTGCCAGCAGCGGGGGACCTCGACGGGCCCAGCATTTT. This translates into CASSGGPRRAQHF.

This chain joins TRBV18 and TRBJ2-5; D ambiguous. Trimming cost V 2 bases and J 5 bases, with 18 bases left between them. Germline CDR1 KGHSH, CDR2 LQKENI. The CDR3 length is 16 residues. The DNA for the CDR3 is TGTGCCAGCTCACCAGTTAGGTCCGTGGGCGAGGAGACCCAGTACTTC. Translation: CASSPVRSVGEETQYF. Filled out from reference TRBV18 and TRBJ2-5, the complete variable domain reads NAGVMQNPRHLVRRRGQEARLRCSPMKGHSHVYWYRQLPEEGLKFMVYLQKENIIDESGMPKERFSAEFPKEGPSILRIQQVVRGDSAAYFCASSPVRSVGEETQYFGPGTRLLVL.